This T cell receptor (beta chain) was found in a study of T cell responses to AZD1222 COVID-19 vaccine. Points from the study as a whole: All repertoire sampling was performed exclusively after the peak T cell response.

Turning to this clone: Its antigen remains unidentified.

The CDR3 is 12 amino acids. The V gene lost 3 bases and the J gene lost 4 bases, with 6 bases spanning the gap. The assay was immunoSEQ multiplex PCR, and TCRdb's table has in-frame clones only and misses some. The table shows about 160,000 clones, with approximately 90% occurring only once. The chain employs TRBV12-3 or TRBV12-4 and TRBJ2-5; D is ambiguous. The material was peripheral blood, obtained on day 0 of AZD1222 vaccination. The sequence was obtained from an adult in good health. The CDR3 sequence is CASSFQVETQYF. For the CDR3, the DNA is TGTGCCAGCAGTTTTCAGGTAGAGACCCAGTACTTC.